This entry is about one T cell receptor beta chain. Its antigen is not identified. Cryopreserved PBMCs provided around 1.9 micrograms of genomic DNA for the TCR beta libraries. This specimen comes from a study of cytotoxic CD8 clonotypes in ibrutinib-treated CLL. Study in general: Investigators reported roughly 24 partial and 2 complete responses; after median 68 months, 14 patients remained remitted and approximately twelve progressed.

Trimming removed 0 bases from V and 7 bases from J, with 13 bases in between. The CDR3 covers 14 residues. The germline V gene has CDR1 SGHRS and CDR2 YFSETQ. Study outcomes and limitations: Public clonotypes proved infrequent, and on treatment they shrank or remained steady.

Deep sequencing aimed at 1 in 200,000 to 1 in 1 million T cells' resolution. Sequencing was performed with immunoSEQ multiplex PCR; in TCRdb, only in-frame clones are kept and a portion is missing. Of approximately 210,000 clones in the sample, roughly 72% were seen once. This receptor was identified in a human donor with chronic lymphocytic leukemia. The chain is built from TRBV5-1 and TRBJ1-1; D call uncertain. This material consisted of PBMCs, taken after 24 months of ibrutinib treatment. The CDR3 sequence is CASSLATDRYEAFF. Here the CDR3 DNA reads TGCGCCAGCAGCTTGGCGACCGATAGGTATGAAGCTTTCTTT.